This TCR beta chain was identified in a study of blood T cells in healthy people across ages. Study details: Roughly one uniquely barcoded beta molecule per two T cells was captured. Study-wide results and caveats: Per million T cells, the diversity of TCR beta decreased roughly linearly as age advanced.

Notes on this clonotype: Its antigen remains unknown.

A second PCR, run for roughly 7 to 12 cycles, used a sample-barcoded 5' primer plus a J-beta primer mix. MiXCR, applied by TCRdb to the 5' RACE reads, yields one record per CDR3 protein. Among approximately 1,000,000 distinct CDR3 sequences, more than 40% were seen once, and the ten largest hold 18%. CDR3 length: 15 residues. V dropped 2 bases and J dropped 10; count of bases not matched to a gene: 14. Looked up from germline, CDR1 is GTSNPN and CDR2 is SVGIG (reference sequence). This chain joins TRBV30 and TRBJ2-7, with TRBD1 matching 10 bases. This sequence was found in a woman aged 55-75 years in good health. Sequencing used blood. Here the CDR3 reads CAWSNRDRGHGAQYF. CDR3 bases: TGTGCCTGGAGTAACCGGGACAGGGGCCACGGGGCCCAGTACTTC.